This TCR beta chain comes out of a study of early T cells in non-severe SARS-CoV-2 infection (dated by TCRdb to the early 2020s). About the investigation overall: Because TCR sequencing relied on bulk RNA taken from unsorted whole blood, pairing of alpha and beta chains was not possible. Study-level results and caveats: VDJdb matching was skewed toward anti-spike CD8 responses and likely underestimated virus-specific expansions, missing private and CD4 specificities.

Looking up the germline V gene yields CDR1 MNHEY and CDR2 SVGAGI. V ends up 5 bases short and J 1 base short, with an unmatched junction base count of 8. The CDR3 measures 15 amino acids from cysteine to phenylalanine. The retained sequence is limited to the CDR3, 45 bases, with the frame set at the first base. The library came from 5' RACE. Sequenced on a NextSeq 500. The TCR library protocol attached unique molecular identifiers to individual cDNA molecules to correct for sequencing error and PCR bias. TCR alpha and beta chains were both sequenced, and the abundances of alpha and beta sequences in each sample were closely correlated with each other. The paper's processing steps were these. Decombinator V4 was used to annotate the V gene, J gene and CDR3 of the TCR sequences. Expanded TCRs were defined as changing significantly between any two time points under a Poisson model with p below 0.0001. TCR abundances were normalised to the total number of TCRs sequenced per sample and were expressed as counts per million. MAIT TCRs were defined by TRAV1-2 paired with TRAJ12, TRAJ20 or TRAJ33, and iNKT TCRs by TRAV10 paired with TRAJ18. VDJdb, accessed on 1 November 2021, was searched for TCRs annotated for CMV, EBV and SARS-CoV-2, and TCRs annotated for more than one antigen were excluded. TCRdb handled the public reads itself, with Q25 trimming in fastp and clone calling in MiXCR, and kept productive beta chains. Rows with a matching CDR3 protein are joined into one entry that keeps the most common DNA and genes. TCRdb's processing, not the authors', yielded these V and J calls. The sample table records under 140,000 distinct CDR3 sequences; around 12% of these occur just once. The biggest ten clones account for 3% to 4.5% of the sample.

The study was a case-control design nested within a healthcare worker cohort in London, UK, with weekly nasopharyngeal swab PCR tests and blood sampling. Healthcare workers were enrolled in the week of the UK lockdown, from 23 to 31 March 2020, and were followed every week for up to about 16 weeks. The sample holds a few counts of this clonotype. Its antigen is not yet known. The record has no base qualities; no much larger clone is one base away. The chain is assembled from TRBV6-5 and TRBJ2-7; 7 bases in the junction line up with TRBD1. The sequence came from an adult who was a healthcare worker with PCR-confirmed SARS-CoV-2 infection or an uninfected control (not recorded which). Sequencing used whole blood, obtained at baseline. The nucleotide sequence reads TGTGCCAGCAGTCCCGACAGGGCGGTTTCCTACGAGCAGTACTTC. This is translated as CASSPDRAVSYEQYF.